The present TCR beta chain was sequenced within a study of blood T cell repertoires in COVID-19. In the study overall: Samples taken during acute and convalescent COVID-19 were collected in the United States, Italy and Spain.

This CDR3 comprises 15 residues. CDR1 and CDR2 from the germline V gene are SNHLY and FYNNEI. V was clipped by 2 bases and J by 3 bases, with 13 bases between them. Original processing methods: Reference gene primer amplification in the assay estimated nucleated cell counts. TCRdb's copy holds only in-frame clones and misses some; the assay was immunoSEQ multiplex PCR. That table furnishes V, J and clone size, whereas the DNA furnished D and trimming. The table records about 200,000 clones, about 95% of them present only once. Specimen: peripheral blood. The chain carries TRBV2 and TRBJ1-2; D gene unclear. This receptor was taken from a man aged 25-45 years with COVID-19, enrolled during active disease. The CDR3 DNA reads TGTGCCAGCAGTGAACGGTCCCTCCTCGACTATGGCTACACCTTC. Protein product: CASSERSLLDYGYTF.